This TCR beta chain was sequenced during a study of T-cell reconstitution after alpha-beta-depleted transplantation in children. Trimming cost V 5 bases and J 5 bases; bases outside gene matches: 7. Germline values: CDR1 MGHRA, CDR2 YSYEKL. There are 15 residues in the CDR3. Unique molecular identifiers were incorporated during preparation of the TCRbeta library. TCRdb passed the PCR reads through MiXCR, listing each CDR3 protein once. Of hundreds of thousands of distinct CDR3 sequences listed, about 10% are singletons. This clonotype was seen ten or more times. This rearrangement joins TRBV4-1 to TRBJ2-5; 11 bases line up with TRBD1. Material: PBMCs from the stem cell graft donor, obtained from the stem cell graft. The sequence came from a human donor who donated a stem cell graft to a child with SCID. The CDR3 sequence: CASSYGTGGMETQYF. DNA for the CDR3: TGCGCCAGCAGCTACGGGACAGGGGGGATGGAGACCCAGTACTTC.